The 10 T cell receptor beta chains below were found in one sample sequenced in a study of radiotherapy plus CTLA-4 blockade in lung cancer. Sequenced by immunoSEQ multiplex PCR; TCRdb stores in-frame clones only, minus some. The repertoire holds fewer than 35,000 clones, with roughly 70% as singletons. The sequencing here drew on peripheral blood, taken from a patient treated with radiotherapy plus ipilimumab. These receptor sequences come from a human donor with non-small cell lung cancer that progressed on radiotherapy plus ipilimumab.

V gene TRBV2 combines with J gene TRBJ2-7; D perhaps matches TRBD1 (5 bases). CDR1 is SNHLY and CDR2 is FYNNEI in the germline V gene. CDR3 length: 14 amino acids. The V end was cut by 5 bases, the J end by 2 bases, with 13 bases between. The CDR3 reads CASSPDKFAYEQYF. For the CDR3, the DNA is TGTGCCAGCAGTCCGGACAAATTCGCCTACGAGCAGTACTTC.

The rearrangement uses TRBV7-9 and TRBJ1-1; D is undetermined. The germline V gene encodes CDR1 SEHNR and CDR2 FQNEAQ (reference sequence). Trimming shortened V by 4 bases and J by 6 bases, and 9 bases separated the two germline ends. The CDR3 length is 12 residues. This CDR3 is CASSSLGPEAFF. The DNA for the CDR3 is TGTGCCAGCAGCTCCCTCGGCCCTGAAGCTTTCTTT.

The CDR3 here is CATSRGGDYVTNEQFF. CDR3 DNA sequence: TGTGCCACCAGCAGAGGAGGCGACTATGTCACCAATGAGCAGTTCTTC. This sequence joins TRBV15 and TRBJ2-1, with D possibly being TRBD2 (5 bases). CDR1 is LNHNV, CDR2 YYDKDF, per germline (reference sequence). V dropped 1 base and J dropped 6 bases, with 16 bases sitting between them. The CDR3 extends over 16 amino acids.

The rearrangement uses TRBV5-1 and TRBJ2-7, with TRBD2 matching over 8 bases. In germline, CDR1 is SGHRS, CDR2 YFSETQ. V dropped 2 bases and J dropped 0; count of bases not matched to a gene: 1. The CDR3 extends over 14 amino acids. The CDR3: CASSFSGNSYEQYF. Written as DNA, the CDR3 is TGCGCCAGCAGCTTTAGCGGGAACTCCTACGAGCAGTACTTC. The full variable domain, completed using reference TRBV5-1 and TRBJ2-7, is KAGVTQTPRYLIKTRGQQVTLSCSPISGHRSVSWYQQTPGQGLQFLFEYFSETQRNKGNFPGRFSGRQFSNSRSEMNVSTLELGDSALYLCASSFSGNSYEQYFGPGTRLTVT.

The chain uses TRBV29-1 and TRBJ2-1; possible D gene TRBD2, 6 bases. The CDR3 is 13 amino acids. Germline CDR1 and CDR2: SQVTM and ANQGSEA. V lost 7 bases and J lost 9, with 19 bases in between. CDR3 DNA: TGCAGCGCCCTTTTGACTAGTTTCGGTGAGCAGTTCTTC. Its protein product is CSALLTSFGEQFF.

This rearrangement joins TRBV27 to TRBJ2-7; D may be TRBD1 or TRBD2 (5 bases each). This CDR3 has 13 amino acids. Germline V gene data show CDR1 as MNHEY and CDR2 as SMNVEV (reference sequence). V was cut by 6 bases and J by 7 bases, with 16 bases left in between. CDR3 nucleotide sequence: TGTGCCAGCAGGCCTATCGGGGCCGGGGAGCAGTACTTC. This codes for CASRPIGAGEQYF.

This chain links TRBV6-5 with TRBJ2-5; tentatively, D is TRBD2 (6 bases). V shed 2 bases and J shed 4 bases, with 14 bases lying between them. The CDR3 has 15 amino acids. Germline CDR1 and CDR2: MNHEY and SVGAGI. Written as DNA, the CDR3 is TGTGCCAGCAGTTACGGAGGGACGGCCCGAGAGACCCAGTACTTC. Translated: CASSYGGTARETQYF.

The chain joins TRBV27 to TRBJ2-3, with 10 bases that match TRBD2. V shed 5 bases and J 1 base; nucleotides not matched to a gene: 6. The CDR3 spans 16 residues. Germline lookup yields CDR1 MNHEY and CDR2 SMNVEV (reference sequence). The CDR3 nucleotides read TGTGCCAGCAGTGACCAGCGGGGGGGCCGCACAGATACGCAGTATTTT. Translation: CASSDQRGGRTDTQYF.

The CDR3 region is CASSEPLQGSSYNEQFF. The DNA of the CDR3 is TGTGCCAGCAGCGAACCATTACAGGGGAGCTCCTACAATGAGCAGTTCTTC. This chain connects TRBV9 to TRBJ2-1, with 7 bases matching TRBD1. CDR1 and CDR2 (germline): SGDLS, YYNGEE. This CDR3 region has 17 residues. Losses at the gene ends were 3 bases for V and 0 bases for J; bases not matched to a gene: 9.

V gene TRBV28 combines with J gene TRBJ1-4; the D gene is possibly TRBD1 (6 bases). The CDR3 extends over 21 amino acids. The germline V gene has CDR1 MDHEN and CDR2 SYDVKM. The V and J ends lost 1 base and 2 bases respectively, with 26 bases between them. CDR3 nucleotide sequence: TGTGCCAGCAGTTTATTCACCACTCCCGTACAGGGAAGTACGACTAATGAAAAACTGTTTTTT. This gives the protein CASSLFTTPVQGSTTNEKLFF.